The 10 T cell receptor beta chains below were found in one sample sequenced in a study of radiation and T cells in renal cell carcinoma. Time point given: blood 4 weeks post-SBRT, at nephrectomy. As to treatment: 15 Gy SBRT to primary tumor, nephrectomy 4 weeks later. Here immunoSEQ multiplex PCR was the method, and the copy in TCRdb shows in-frame clones only, minus some. The sample yields about 78,000 clones, approximately 90% seen once. The sample here was blood, taken from a patient whose treatment included radiotherapy and nephrectomy. The receptors shown here come from a woman in her sixties or seventies with renal cell carcinoma.

This clone turned up a few times. The CDR3 loop is CASSLFKGGSSKETQYF. The CDR3 DNA sequence: TGTGCCAGCAGCTTGTTTAAGGGGGGCAGCTCTAAAGAGACCCAGTACTTC. This chain links TRBV5-4 with TRBJ2-5; tentatively, D is TRBD1 or TRBD2 (6 bases each). Germline CDR1 and CDR2: SGHNT and YYREEE (reference sequence). This CDR3 is 17 amino acids long. The V end was cut by 1 base, the J end by 3 bases, with 19 bases between.

The CDR3 DNA reads TGTGCCAGCTTGAAGGACCTACCCTACGAGCAGTACTTC. Translated, it gives CASLKDLPYEQYF. This chain connects TRBV2 to TRBJ2-7; D unresolved. Trimming removed 8 bases at V and 2 bases at J, with 13 bases between. The germline CDR1 and CDR2 sequences are SNHLY and FYNNEI. The CDR3 is 13 residues long. Full variable domain (rest looked up from reference TRBV2 and TRBJ2-7): EPEVTQTPSHQVTQMGQEVILRCVPISNHLYFYWYRQILGQKVEFLVSFYNNEISEKSEIFDDQFSVERPDGSNFTLKIRSTKLEDSAMYFCASLKDLPYEQYFGPGTRLTVT.

On this clone itself: Other DNA sequences from this sample encode an identical CDR3 as well. The chain links TRBV6-5 to TRBJ1-2; a possible D gene is TRBD1 (5 bases). Trimming stripped 2 bases from V and 7 bases from J, with 8 bases between. Germline-derived CDR1 and CDR2 are MNHEY and SVGAGI. This CDR3 is built from 12 residues. The CDR3 loop is CASSYRGGGYTF. The CDR3 DNA sequence: TGTGCCAGCAGTTACAGGGGTGGTGGCTACACCTTC.

The rearrangement links TRBV9 to TRBJ2-3; 7 nucleotides line up with TRBD2. V shed 6 bases and J 6 bases; nucleotides not matched to a gene: 7. Germline loops: CDR1 SGDLS, CDR2 YYNGEE. CDR3 size: 13 residues. CDR3 sequence reads: CASNTGGWDTQYF. The CDR3 nucleotides are TGTGCCAGCAACACGGGGGGATGGGATACGCAGTATTTT.

This chain links TRBV2 with TRBJ2-3; TRBD1 might be the D (6 bases). Looked up from germline, CDR1 is SNHLY and CDR2 is FYNNEI. V gave up 9 bases and J gave up 1 base, with 8 bases separating them. The CDR3 totals 12 residues. The CDR3 loop is CASGQRTDTQYF. CDR3 DNA sequence: TGTGCCAGTGGACAGCGCACAGATACGCAGTATTTT. Using reference TRBV2 and TRBJ2-3 for the parts outside the CDR3, the full variable domain is EPEVTQTPSHQVTQMGQEVILRCVPISNHLYFYWYRQILGQKVEFLVSFYNNEISEKSEIFDDQFSVERPDGSNFTLKIRSTKLEDSAMYFCASGQRTDTQYFGPGTRLTVL.

This chain uses TRBV28 with TRBJ2-3; TRBD2 agrees at 7 bases. Trimming at V came to 4 bases and at J to 3 bases, leaving 4 bases not matched to a gene. Germline values: CDR1 MDHEN, CDR2 SYDVKM. The CDR3 contains 14 residues. DNA for the CDR3: TGTGCCAGCAGTTCCCGGACTAGAACAGATACGCAGTATTTT. This gives the protein CASSSRTRTDTQYF.

The V gene is TRBV5-4, the J gene TRBJ2-3; a weak D match, TRBD2 (6 bases). Per germline, CDR1 SGHNT and CDR2 YYREEE (reference sequence). The V and J ends lost 0 bases and 4 bases respectively, with 12 bases between them. The CDR3 is 15 amino acids. As DNA, the CDR3 is TGTGCCAGCAGCTTGGAGGGCGGCGGGGCAGATACGCAGTATTTT. Translation: CASSLEGGGADTQYF.

To note about this clone: The same CDR3 also results from other DNA sequences found in this sample. V gene TRBV19 combines with J gene TRBJ2-1, with D possibly matching TRBD1 (6 bases). This CDR3 has 14 residues. Trimming cost V 6 bases and J 0 bases, with 9 bases left between them. Germline V gives CDR1 LNHDA, CDR2 SQIVND (reference sequence). CDR3 DNA sequence: TGTGCCAGTAGAGGACAGAGCTCCTACAATGAGCAGTTCTTC. This codes for CASRGQSSYNEQFF.

V usage is TRBV6-8 and J usage is TRBJ2-1, with D possibly matching TRBD2 (5 bases). Germline lookup yields CDR1 MNHGY and CDR2 SAAAGT. CDR3 length: 17 amino acids. Trimming shortened V by 6 bases and J by 0 bases, and 18 bases separated the two germline ends. Here the CDR3 reads CASSGFLALSSYNEQFF. In nucleotides, the CDR3 is TGTGCCAGCAGCGGATTCCTAGCCCTGAGCTCCTACAATGAGCAGTTCTTC.

The count of this clone is one. V gene TRBV10-3 combines with J gene TRBJ1-3; 10 positions match TRBD1. Germline CDR1 is ENHRY and CDR2 is SYGVKD. Trimming removed 9 bases from V and 4 bases from J; junction bases left unmatched: 12. The CDR3 has 16 amino acids. In nucleotides, the CDR3 is TGTGCCATATACTCCGGACAGGGGGTTTCAGGAAACACCATATATTTT. This translates into CAIYSGQGVSGNTIYF.